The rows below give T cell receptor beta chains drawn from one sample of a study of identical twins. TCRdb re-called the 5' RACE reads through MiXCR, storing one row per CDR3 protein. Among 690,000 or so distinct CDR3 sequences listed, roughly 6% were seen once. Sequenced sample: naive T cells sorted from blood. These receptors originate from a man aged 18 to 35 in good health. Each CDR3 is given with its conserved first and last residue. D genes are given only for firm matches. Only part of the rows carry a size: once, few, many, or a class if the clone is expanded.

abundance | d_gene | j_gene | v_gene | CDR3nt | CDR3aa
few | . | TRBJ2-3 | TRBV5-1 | TGCGCCAGCAGCTTGAGACAGTCTAGCACAGATACGCAGTATTTT | CASSLRQSSTDTQYF
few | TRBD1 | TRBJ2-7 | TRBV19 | TGTGCCAGTACCCCGGCAGGGGGCCCCTACGAGCAGTACTTC | CASTPAGGPYEQYF
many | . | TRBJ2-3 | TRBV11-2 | TGTGCCAGCAGCTCACGACTGGGGAGGACAGATACGCAGTATTTT | CASSSRLGRTDTQYF
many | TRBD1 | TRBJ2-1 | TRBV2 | TGTGCCAGCAGTCCCGGGACAGGGCGAGGGGAGCAGTTCTTC | CASSPGTGRGEQFF
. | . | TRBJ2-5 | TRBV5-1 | TGCGCCAGCAGCTTGGGGGACTTGAACCAAGAGACCCAGTACTTC | CASSLGDLNQETQYF
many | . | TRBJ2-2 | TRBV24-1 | TGTGCCACCAGTGAACGATCGTCTAGCGTGGGAACCCCCGGGGAGCTGTTTTTT | CATSERSSSVGTPGELFF
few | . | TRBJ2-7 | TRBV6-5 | TGTGCCAGCAGTTACTCCACTATTGACAGCTACGAGCAGTACTTC | CASSYSTIDSYEQYF
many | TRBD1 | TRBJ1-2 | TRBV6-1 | TGTGCCAGCAGTGCTAACCGACAGGGGCTTTTCTATGGCTACACCTTC | CASSANRQGLFYGYTF
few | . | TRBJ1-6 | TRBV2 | TGTGCCAGCAAAACAAGTTCACCCCTCCACTTT | CASKTSSPLHF
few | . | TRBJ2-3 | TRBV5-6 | TGTGCCAGCAGCTCCCCTAGCCCACCCCCGAGAGATACGCAGTATTTT | CASSSPSPPPRDTQYF
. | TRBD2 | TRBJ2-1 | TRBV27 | TGTGCCAGCAGTTTACGGCGGGAGGTGGGCAATGAGCAGTTCTTC | CASSLRREVGNEQFF